Listed below are T cell receptor beta chains from one sample, sequenced in a study of control samples from healthy donors and cancer patients. TCRdb's copy holds only in-frame clones and misses some; the assay was immunoSEQ multiplex PCR. Among approximately 150,000 clones, approximately 91% were seen once, and the ten largest hold around 2.2%. Input material: blood. The receptors stem from a woman in her thirties or forties in good health. The CDR3 runs from the conserved cysteine through the conserved F or W.

cdr3_length v_call cdr3_aa
14 TRBV4-1 CASSQKSSRGEAFF
16 TRBV2 CASSAGGRSYNSPLHF
14 TRBV11-2 CASSQGQGANIQYF
14 TRBV4-1 CASSQLGGVRGYTF
14 TRBV27 CASRNPGGNTEAFF
15 TRBV7-3 CASSFGQGDTGELFF
15 TRBV6-6 CASSPGSSSGNTIYF
15 TRBV4-1 CASSQDRTGSYEQYF
14 TRBV6-1 CASSEAGEIYGYTF
12 TRBV9 CASSVDGDTQYF
15 TRBV15 CATSGPGTGLFKQYF
16 TRBV5-6 CATWQGVGAAQETQYF
14 TRBV11-3 CASRPGTANEKLFF
17 TRBV25-1 CASSDSPTLSSYNEQFF
16 TRBV3-1/TRBV3-2 CASSQSDRSLPYEQYF
12 TRBV12-3/TRBV12-4 CASSQGWFEQYF
15 TRBV28 CASRKAGLDLNEQYF
16 TRBV5-1 CASTQAGQDLYNEQFF
14 TRBV5-1 CASSLDRAGNTIYF
14 TRBV18 CASEGGWADNEQFF
18 TRBV5-1 CASRRLAGVRGSTDTQYF
11 TRBV29-1 CSVGGAKGYTF
14 TRBV4-2 CASSPRQGTDTQYF
17 TRBV3-1/TRBV3-2 CASSPPGFGLSGNTIYF
12 TRBV15 CATARDLNEQFF
16 TRBV7-6 CASSHDREGLYNEQFF
15 TRBV6-5 CATLAKGVSGNTIYF